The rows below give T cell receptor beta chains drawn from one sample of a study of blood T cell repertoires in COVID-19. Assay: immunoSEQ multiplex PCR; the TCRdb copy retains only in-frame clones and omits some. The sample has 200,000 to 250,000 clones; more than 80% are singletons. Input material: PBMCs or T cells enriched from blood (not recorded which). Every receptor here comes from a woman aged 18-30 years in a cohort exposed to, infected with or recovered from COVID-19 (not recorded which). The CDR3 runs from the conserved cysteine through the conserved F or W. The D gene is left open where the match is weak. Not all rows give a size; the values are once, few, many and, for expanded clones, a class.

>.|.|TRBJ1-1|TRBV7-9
TGTGCCAGCAGTCTCGGCACAGCCACTGAAGCTTTCTTT
CASSLGTATEAFF
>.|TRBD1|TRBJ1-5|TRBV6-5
TGTGCCAGCGCGACAGGGATGAATCAGCCCCAGCATTTT
CASATGMNQPQHF
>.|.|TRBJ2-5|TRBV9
TGTGCCAGCAGCGTAGCCCCCGCAGGGCTAGAGACCCAGTACTTC
CASSVAPAGLETQYF
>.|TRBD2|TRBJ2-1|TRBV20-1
TGCAGTGCTAGTAGCGGGAGCTCCTACAATGAGCAGTTCTTC
CSASSGSSYNEQFF
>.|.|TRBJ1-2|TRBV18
TGTGCCAGCTCTCCGGGTTCTCTGGCGGATGGCTACACCTTC
CASSPGSLADGYTF
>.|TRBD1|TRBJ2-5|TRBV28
TGTGCCAGCAGTACCGGGACAGGGGGCCCTGAGACCCAGTACTTC
CASSTGTGGPETQYF
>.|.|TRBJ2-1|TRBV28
TGTGCCAGCATTAGTAGCGTCTCCTACAATGAGCAGTTCTTC
CASISSVSYNEQFF
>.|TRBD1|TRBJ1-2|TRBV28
TGTGCCAGCAGGCGGACAGGGGTTCTTCGTGGCTACACCTTC
CASRRTGVLRGYTF
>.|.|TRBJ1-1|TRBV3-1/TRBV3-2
TGTGCCAGCAGCGACTCCGGAAGCACTGAAGCTTTCTTT
CASSDSGSTEAFF
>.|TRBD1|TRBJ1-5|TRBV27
TGTGCCAGCAGCCGGGACAGGGGATTCGAAAGCAATCAGCCCCAGCATTTT
CASSRDRGFESNQPQHF
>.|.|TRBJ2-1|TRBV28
TGTGCCAGCAGGACCGAGGGATCCGGGTACTATGAGCAGTTCTTC
CASRTEGSGYYEQFF
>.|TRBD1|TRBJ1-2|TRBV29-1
TGCAGCGTAGGGACAGTGGATTTATATGGCTACACCTTC
CSVGTVDLYGYTF
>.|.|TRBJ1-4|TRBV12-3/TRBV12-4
TGTGCCAGCAGTCCATCTGAAAAACTGTTTTTT
CASSPSEKLFF
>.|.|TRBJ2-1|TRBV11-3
TGTGCCAGCAGCGGCGGAAACTACAATGAGCAGTTCTTC
CASSGGNYNEQFF
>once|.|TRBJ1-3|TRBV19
TGTGCCAGTAGGAGGGAATTCGCTGGAAACACCATATATTTT
CASRREFAGNTIYF
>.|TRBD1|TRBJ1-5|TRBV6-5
TGTGCCAGCAGTCCGACAGGGGGCAAGCAGCCCCAGCATTTT
CASSPTGGKQPQHF
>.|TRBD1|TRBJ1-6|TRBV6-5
TGTGCCAGCAGCCCGACAGGGGGCGGATCACCCCTCCACTTT
CASSPTGGGSPLHF
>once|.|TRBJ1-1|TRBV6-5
TGTGCCAGCAGTCCGCGCGTAACTGAAGCTTTCTTT
CASSPRVTEAFF
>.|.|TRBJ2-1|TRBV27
TGTGCCAGCAGGATTCGTTGGGACTCCCTTTACAATGAGCAGTTCTTC
CASRIRWDSLYNEQFF
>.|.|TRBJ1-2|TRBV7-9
TGTGCCAGCAGCTTAGCGCTTCGACAGGATGGCTACACCTTC
CASSLALRQDGYTF
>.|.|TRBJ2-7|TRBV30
TGTGCCTGGAGTCCCGGGTCCTACGAGCAGTACTTC
CAWSPGSYEQYF
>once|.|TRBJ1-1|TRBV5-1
TGCGCCAGCAGTAAGGGCGGGATGAACACTGAAGCTTTCTTT
CASSKGGMNTEAFF
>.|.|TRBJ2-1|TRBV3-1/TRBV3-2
TGTGCCAGCAGCCAAGAGCCCCCTGGTCTTAGGGGGGGCCCATACAATGAGCAGTTCTTC
CASSQEPPGLRGGPYNEQFF
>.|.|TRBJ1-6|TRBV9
TGTGCCAGCAGCGTCCGACAGGACTCTAATTCACCCCTCCACTTT
CASSVRQDSNSPLHF